This TCR beta chain was identified during a study of cytomegalovirus exposure and HLA in healthy donors. Findings and limits, study-wide: Some V segments, TRBV6-2 and TRBV6-3 among them, were indistinguishable and were therefore excluded. Association of a missense DCLRE1C variant with TCR beta V- and J-gene trimming was reported in a later analysis.

Germline values: CDR1 SNHLY, CDR2 FYNNEI. V lost 5 bases and J lost 4; bases outside the gene matches: 4. The CDR3 consists of 15 residues. The PCR had 60 Vbeta and 13 Jbeta primers. Measured with immunoSEQ multiplex PCR; TCRdb has only the in-frame clones, and not every one. In the table there are approximately 110,000 clones, 75% to 85% of which are singletons. A word on this clone: Antigen specificity is unknown.

Material for sequencing was PBMCs. This sequence was found in a man aged 18 to 30 in good health and CMV-seronegative. The chain has TRBV2 and TRBJ2-2; 10 bases align to TRBD1. The chain's CDR3 is CASSWGQGFTGELFF. The DNA for the CDR3 is TGTGCCAGCAGTTGGGGACAGGGGTTCACCGGGGAGCTGTTTTTT.